This TCR beta chain is from a study of OX40 agonist ivuxolimab in advanced cancers. Study-wide context: Patients got intravenous ivuxolimab at 0.01 to 10 mg/kg every 2 weeks. Every patient in dose escalation had hepatocellular carcinoma, melanoma, renal cell or head and neck cancer. The dose-escalation cohort was about 83% male, with a mean age of around 60 years, ranging roughly 20 to 80.

The study, taken as a whole, reports: The work left the antigen specificity of expanded peripheral T cells undetermined.

CDR1 and CDR2 (germline): LNHNV, YYDKDF (reference sequence). V was trimmed by 0 bases and J by 10 bases, leaving 10 bases between them. CDR3 length: 13 amino acids. A remark on this clone: What it recognizes is unknown.

Assay: immunoSEQ multiplex PCR; the TCRdb copy retains only in-frame clones and omits some. Among 65,000 or so clones listed, 75% to 90% were seen once. Sample: CD4+ or CD8+ T cells sorted from blood, taken in a trial of the OX40 agonist ivuxolimab. The receptor was isolated from an adult with an advanced solid tumor such as melanoma, head and neck, liver or kidney cancer. V gene TRBV15 combines with J gene TRBJ1-5; D gene unclear. The chain's CDR3 is CATSRESDRPQHF. CDR3 bases: TGTGCCACCAGCAGAGAGAGCGATCGACCCCAGCATTTT.